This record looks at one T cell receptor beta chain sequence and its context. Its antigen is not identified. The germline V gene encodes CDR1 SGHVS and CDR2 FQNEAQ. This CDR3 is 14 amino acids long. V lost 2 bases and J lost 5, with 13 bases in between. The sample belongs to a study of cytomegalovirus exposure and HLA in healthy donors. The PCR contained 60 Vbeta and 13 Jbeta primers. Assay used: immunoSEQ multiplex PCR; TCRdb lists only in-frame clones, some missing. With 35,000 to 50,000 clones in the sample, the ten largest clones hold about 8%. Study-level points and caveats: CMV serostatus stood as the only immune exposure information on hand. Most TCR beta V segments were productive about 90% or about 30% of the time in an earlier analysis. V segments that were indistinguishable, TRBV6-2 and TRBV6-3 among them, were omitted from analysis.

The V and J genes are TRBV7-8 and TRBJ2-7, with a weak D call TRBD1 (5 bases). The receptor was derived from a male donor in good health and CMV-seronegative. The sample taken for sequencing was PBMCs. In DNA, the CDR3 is TGTGCCAGCAGCTTACGTCCGCCCAGGGACGAGCAGTACTTC. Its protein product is CASSLRPPRDEQYF.